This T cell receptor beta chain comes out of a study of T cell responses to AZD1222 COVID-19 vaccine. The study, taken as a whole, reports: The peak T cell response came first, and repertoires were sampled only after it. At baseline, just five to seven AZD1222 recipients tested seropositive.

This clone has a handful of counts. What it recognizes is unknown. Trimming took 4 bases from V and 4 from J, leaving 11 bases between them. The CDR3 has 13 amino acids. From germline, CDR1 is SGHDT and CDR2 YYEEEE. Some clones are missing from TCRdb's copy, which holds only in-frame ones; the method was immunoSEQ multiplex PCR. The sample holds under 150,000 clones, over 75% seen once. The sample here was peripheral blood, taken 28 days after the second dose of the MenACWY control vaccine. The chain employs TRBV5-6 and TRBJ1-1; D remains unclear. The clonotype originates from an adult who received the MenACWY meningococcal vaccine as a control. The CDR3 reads CASSLSAGTEAFF. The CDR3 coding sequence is TGTGCCAGCAGCCTTTCCGCGGGCACTGAAGCTTTCTTT.